The 31 T cell receptor beta chains reported below all come from one sample, sequenced in a study of blood T cell repertoires in COVID-19 (TCRdb year 2020). Receptor libraries were prepared by the immunoSEQ multiplex PCR assay. Held by TCRdb, this immuneACCESS table contains in-frame sequences only and omits some clones. Under half of the omission traces to an unresolved V gene where checked; the cause of the rest is unknown. Counted in this sample were tens of thousands of clones; almost 90% of them appeared once. About 4.9% of the sample lies in the top ten. The sample taken for sequencing was peripheral blood. The source is a man aged 60 to 69 with acute or convalescent COVID-19.

As concerns this clone: The junction shows a germline mismatch at one end, possibly a read error. The gene calls are TRBV5-1 and TRBJ2-7, with 8 nucleotides matching TRBD2. This CDR3 contains 15 residues. Germline V gene data show CDR1 as SGHRS and CDR2 as YFSETQ. The CDR3 DNA is TGCGCCCGCAGCTCCGGGGGGGGGAGCTCCTACGAGCAGTACTTC. Its protein is CARSSGGGSSYEQYF.

This sequence joins TRBV19 and TRBJ2-1, with 9 bases aligning to TRBD2. The CDR3 is 15 residues long. Per the germline V gene, CDR1 is LNHDA and CDR2 is SQIVND (reference sequence). The V gene end was trimmed by 6 bases and the J gene end by 0 bases; junction bases not matched to a gene: 3. CDR3 sequence: CASSVSGSSYNEQFF. CDR3 in DNA: TGTGCCAGTAGCGTTAGCGGGAGCTCCTACAATGAGCAGTTCTTC.

This clone was seen just once. The V call is TRBV27, the J call TRBJ2-6; tentative D call: TRBD1 (5 bases). The CDR3 contains 18 residues. V gave up 2 bases and J gave up 0 bases, with 14 bases separating them. Germline values: CDR1 MNHEY, CDR2 SMNVEV (reference sequence). CDR3 region: CASSLKQVILSGANVLTF. CDR3 DNA sequence: TGTGCCAGCAGTTTAAAACAGGTCATTCTCTCTGGGGCCAACGTCCTGACTTTC.

The rearrangement joins TRBV11-2 to TRBJ2-7; 8 positions agree with TRBD2. In germline, CDR1 is SGHAT, CDR2 FQNNGV. Trimming removed 5 bases from V and 7 bases from J; junction bases left unmatched: 10. This CDR3 has 14 residues. CDR3 DNA: TGTGCCAGCAGCCCACGGACGGTAGCGGGAGAGCAGTACTTC. It translates to CASSPRTVAGEQYF.

The chain carries TRBV21-1 and TRBJ2-3; the table assigns TRBD1, which was not confirmed against the DNA. TRBV21-1 is a documented pseudogene. CDR3 size: 15 residues. Here the CDR3 DNA reads TGTGCCAGCAGCAAACCGAACCGACACACAGATACGCAGTATTTT. Protein: CASSKPNRHTDTQYF.

This chain connects TRBV2 to TRBJ2-1; TRBD2 might be the D (5 bases). V lost 6 bases to trimming and J lost 2 bases, with 8 bases between them. This CDR3 is built from 13 residues. Germline CDR1 SNHLY, CDR2 FYNNEI. DNA of the CDR3: TGTGCCAGCAGCCGACTACCCTACAATGAGCAGTTCTTC. Translation gives CASSRLPYNEQFF.

The rearrangement links TRBV24-1 to TRBJ2-6; D perhaps matches TRBD1 (6 bases). This CDR3 comprises 19 residues. Between the trimmed V and J ends, which lost 4 bases and 4 bases, there was a span of 22 bases. CDR1 and CDR2 from the germline V gene are KGHDR and SFDVKD. In nucleotides, the CDR3 is TGTGCCACCAGTGACCCACAGGGACGGAGTGCTGCCGGGGCCAACGTCCTGACTTTC. Protein: CATSDPQGRSAAGANVLTF.

The J gene is TRBJ1-4, the V gene TRBV6-5, with D possibly matching TRBD1 (5 bases). Germline-derived CDR1 and CDR2 are MNHEY and SVGAGI. This CDR3 region has 15 residues. V lost 8 bases and J 3 bases, leaving 16 bases between the germline ends. CDR3 sequence reads: CASALGGAANEKLFF. CDR3 DNA sequence: TGTGCCAGCGCCCTTGGCGGGGCGGCTAATGAAAAACTGTTTTTT.

The rearrangement links TRBV2 to TRBJ2-1; D is uncertain. The CDR3 consists of 12 residues. V lost 10 bases and J lost 2, with 9 bases in between. In germline, CDR1 is SNHLY, CDR2 FYNNEI. CDR3 DNA sequence: TGTGCCACAAACACAGCCTACAATGAGCAGTTCTTC. Translation: CATNTAYNEQFF.

In this sample, this clone turned up once. The rearrangement joins TRBV7-9 to TRBJ2-5; D is perhaps TRBD1 (7 bases). V dropped 6 bases and J dropped 5 bases, with 10 bases sitting between them. Per the germline V gene, CDR1 is SEHNR and CDR2 is FQNEAQ (reference sequence). The CDR3 runs to 12 residues. CDR3 loop: CASRGGGETQYF. The CDR3 nucleotides read TGTGCCAGCAGAGGAGGGGGCGAGACCCAGTACTTC.

The chain uses TRBV24-1 and TRBJ2-1; perhaps TRBD1 as D (6 bases). Germline V gene lookup returns CDR1 KGHDR and CDR2 SFDVKD. Trimming left V 1 base short and J 9 bases short, with 15 bases between. The CDR3 extends over 15 amino acids. The CDR3 reads CATSDFRQDSGEQFF. Written as DNA, the CDR3 is TGTGCCACCAGTGATTTCCGACAGGACAGTGGTGAGCAGTTCTTC.

This chain uses TRBV6-5 with TRBJ2-7; TRBD1 is a possible D gene (8 bases). The CDR3 covers 15 residues. V was pared by 7 bases and J by 7 bases, with 23 bases between. The germline V gene encodes CDR1 MNHEY and CDR2 SVGAGI. The CDR3 here is CASTQGGTGRVEQYF. As DNA, the CDR3 is TGTGCCAGCACCCAGGGAGGGACAGGTCGGGTGGAGCAGTACTTC.

This sequence joins TRBV21-1 and TRBJ2-5; TRBD1 is the table's D call and was not checked against the DNA. TRBV21-1 is listed as a pseudogene. The CDR3 runs 18 residues. This chain's CDR3 is CASSKRENTGQGEETQYF. Written as DNA, the CDR3 is TGTGCCAGCAGCAAAAGGGAAAATACGGGACAGGGTGAAGAGACCCAGTACTTC.

The chain recombines TRBV2 with TRBJ1-5; no firm D call. V dropped 5 bases and J dropped 5 bases, with 10 bases sitting between them. There are 13 residues in the CDR3. CDR1 SNHLY and CDR2 FYNNEI come from the germline V gene. CDR3 coding DNA: TGTGCCAGCAGTCTGGACTCATATCAGCCCCAGCATTTT. This encodes CASSLDSYQPQHF.

The chain combines TRBV5-1 with TRBJ2-3, with TRBD1 matching 7 bases. In germline, CDR1 is SGHRS, CDR2 YFSETQ. The length of the CDR3 is 17 residues. The J segment lost 4 bases and the V segment lost 3 bases, leaving 14 bases of the junction unmatched. CDR3 sequence reads: CASSYRGGQNRADTQYF. The DNA of the CDR3 is TGCGCCAGCAGCTACAGGGGCGGACAGAACCGAGCAGATACGCAGTATTTT.

This clone was picked up a small number of times. The V gene is TRBV27, the J gene TRBJ1-2; the match to TRBD1 covers 7 bases. Trimming removed 4 bases from V and 7 bases from J; junction bases left unmatched: 6. Germline CDR1 reads MNHEY; CDR2 reads SMNVEV (reference sequence). This CDR3 region has 13 residues. CDR3 in amino acids: CASSSTGAGGYTF. The CDR3 DNA follows: TGTGCCAGCAGTTCCACAGGGGCGGGTGGCTACACCTTC.

The rearrangement uses TRBV6-1 and TRBJ2-3, with unresolved D. Trimming left V 3 bases short and J 1 base short, with 2 bases between. The CDR3 consists of 12 residues. Germline CDR1 is MNHNS and CDR2 is SASEGT. In nucleotides, the CDR3 is TGTGCCAGCAGTGACGGCACAGATACGCAGTATTTT. This gives the protein CASSDGTDTQYF.

The chain is built from TRBV9 and TRBJ2-3; maybe TRBD2 (5 bases). This CDR3 has 18 amino acids. Germline loops: CDR1 SGDLS, CDR2 YYNGEE. Between the trimmed V and J ends, which lost 1 base and 1 base, there was a span of 19 bases. As DNA, the CDR3 is TGTGCCAGCAGCGTATCCACTACTAGGGCCGGTGGCACAGATACGCAGTATTTT. Protein product: CASSVSTTRAGGTDTQYF.

This chain uses TRBV2 with TRBJ1-3, with D possibly being TRBD1 (6 bases). The CDR3 covers 15 residues. Germline values: CDR1 SNHLY, CDR2 FYNNEI. Trimming left V 8 bases short and J 3 bases short, with 17 bases between. The CDR3 region is CASAAGAMGGNTIYF. The CDR3 bases are TGTGCCAGCGCGGCGGGGGCAATGGGTGGAAACACCATATATTTT.

J is TRBJ2-1 and V is TRBV18; 7 bases agree with TRBD2. After removal of 3 bases from V and 13 bases from J, the junction contained 9 bases not matched to a gene. The CDR3 runs 13 residues. Germline CDR1 reads KGHSH; CDR2 reads LQKENI. CDR3 nucleotide sequence: TGTGCCAGCTCACCCTCACGAAGCGGGGACCAGTTCTTC. Encoded protein: CASSPSRSGDQFF.

The chain is built from TRBV15 and TRBJ1-4; 12 nucleotides match TRBD1. The CDR3 is 15 residues long. Trimming at V came to 5 bases and at J to 5 bases, leaving 3 bases not matched to a gene. CDR1 LNHNV and CDR2 YYDKDF come from the germline V gene (reference sequence). Here the CDR3 reads CATSRGTGGNEKLFF. In DNA, the CDR3 is TGTGCCACCAGCCGTGGGACAGGGGGCAATGAAAAACTGTTTTTT.

The chain is built from TRBV3-1 (or the pseudogene TRBV3-2) and TRBJ2-3, with D hard to call. Germline values: CDR1 LGHDT, CDR2 YNNKEL (reference sequence). V was clipped by 4 bases and J by 2 bases, with 10 bases between them. The CDR3 has 14 residues. CDR3 amino acids: CASSRRGTTDTQYF. For the CDR3, the DNA is TGTGCCAGCAGCCGACGCGGTACCACAGATACGCAGTATTTT.

Remarks on this clone: The germline gene is not matched at one end of the junction; a read error may be the cause. The J gene is TRBJ1-4, the V gene TRBV28; 9 bases agree with TRBD1. The germline V gene has CDR1 MDHEN and CDR2 SYDVKM. CDR3 length: 15 residues. The CDR3 nucleotides read TGTGCCAGCTGTTTGGGGACAGGGCCTAATGAAAAACTGTTTTTT. Translated, it gives CASCLGTGPNEKLFF.

This clone was seen just once. CDR3 bases: TGTGCCACCAGTGGGGGACAGGGTTATGGCTACACCTTC. This codes for CATSGGQGYGYTF. This chain connects TRBV24-1 to TRBJ1-2; 9 positions agree with TRBD1. J was trimmed by 5 bases and V by 5 bases; bases with no gene match: 2. The CDR3 is 13 residues long. Germline CDR1 KGHDR, CDR2 SFDVKD.

V is TRBV9 and J is TRBJ2-3; TRBD2 might be the D (5 bases). V dropped 1 base and J dropped 2 bases, with 11 bases sitting between them. The CDR3 is made up of 15 amino acids. CDR1 SGDLS and CDR2 YYNGEE come from the germline V gene. The CDR3 DNA sequence: TGTGCCAGCAGCGTAAGAGGGAGCCCCACAGATACGCAGTATTTT. It codes for CASSVRGSPTDTQYF.

The chain uses TRBV29-1 and TRBJ2-2; TRBD1 matches at 7 bases. This CDR3 region has 15 residues. Trimming removed 7 bases from V and 6 bases from J; junction bases left unmatched: 14. Germline CDR1 reads SQVTM; CDR2 reads ANQGSEA. In DNA, the CDR3 is TGCAGCGCCCGGGACAGAACATTGAGGGCCGGGGAGCTGTTTTTT. It is translated as CSARDRTLRAGELFF.

V and J are TRBV5-4 and TRBJ2-1; 10 nucleotides line up with TRBD2. The V gene's germline CDR1 is SGHNT and CDR2 YYREEE (reference sequence). The CDR3 consists of 13 residues. Losses at the gene ends were 4 bases for V and 16 bases for J; bases not matched to a gene: 11. The CDR3: CASSPSGRAEEFF. In DNA form, the CDR3 reads TGTGCCAGCAGCCCCAGCGGGAGGGCCGAGGAATTCTTC.

The chain couples TRBV5-4 to TRBJ2-6; possibly TRBD2 for D (6 bases). There are 16 residues in the CDR3. V was cut by 3 bases and J by 5 bases, with 15 bases left in between. Germline CDR1 reads SGHNT; CDR2 reads YYREEE (reference sequence). CDR3 in DNA: TGTGCCAGCAGCTCGGACGGGGGTAGTAGGGCCAACGTCCTGACTTTC. Residues: CASSSDGGSRANVLTF.

V is TRBV7-3 and J is TRBJ2-3; TRBD2 agrees at 8 bases. Looked up from germline, CDR1 is SGHTA and CDR2 is FQGTGA. The ends lost 3 bases at V and 4 bases at J; junction bases unmatched: 6. This CDR3 spans 15 amino acids. In DNA, the CDR3 is TGTGCCAGCAGCTTCAGCGGGAGAGCATCAGATACGCAGTATTTT. Amino acid sequence: CASSFSGRASDTQYF.

CDR3 amino acids: CASSSSGSLYEQYF. The CDR3, as DNA: TGTGCCAGCAGTTCTAGCGGTTCTCTCTACGAGCAGTACTTC. V and J are TRBV28 and TRBJ2-7, with 7 bases aligning to TRBD2. This CDR3 has 14 residues. Unmatched junction bases numbered 6, after V lost 4 bases and J lost 3 bases. The germline V gene encodes CDR1 MDHEN and CDR2 SYDVKM.

The chain has TRBV18 and TRBJ2-1, with unresolved D. In germline, CDR1 is KGHSH, CDR2 LQKENI. V gave up 2 bases and J gave up 8 bases, with 22 bases separating them. The CDR3 runs to 17 residues. The CDR3 bases are TGTGCCAGCTCACCAGACTTGTCCTCTGACCTGTGGGATGAGCAGTTCTTC. Encoded protein: CASSPDLSSDLWDEQFF.